The present T cell receptor beta chain was sequenced within a study of human T cells and chemical hapten exposure. With V trimmed by 5 bases and J by 4 bases, 9 bases remained unmatched. CDR1 and CDR2 from the germline V gene are SEHNR and FQNEAQ (reference sequence). This CDR3 contains 15 residues. Findings of the study overall: No change in TCRs above 1 in 1000 frequency was produced by DPC sensitization.

As to this clonotype: Its antigen is not known.

Unique molecular identifiers were affixed to discrete cDNA molecules within the library. MiXCR was run by TCRdb on the RACE reads, yielding one entry per CDR3 protein. The profile shows some 77,000 distinct CDR3 sequences, around 9.4% of them singletons. The time point is: healthy volunteer bleed at 6 weeks. Extraction yielded total RNA from whole blood (unfractionated). Sequencing input: whole blood. This sequence originates from a female donor in good health. Some clones in this sample may be carry-over from other donors' samples. The gene calls are TRBV7-9 and TRBJ2-5; 8 nucleotides align to TRBD2. The CDR3 reads CASSPSGGYLETQYF. Here the CDR3 DNA reads TGTGCCAGCAGCCCGAGCGGGGGATATCTAGAGACCCAGTACTTC.